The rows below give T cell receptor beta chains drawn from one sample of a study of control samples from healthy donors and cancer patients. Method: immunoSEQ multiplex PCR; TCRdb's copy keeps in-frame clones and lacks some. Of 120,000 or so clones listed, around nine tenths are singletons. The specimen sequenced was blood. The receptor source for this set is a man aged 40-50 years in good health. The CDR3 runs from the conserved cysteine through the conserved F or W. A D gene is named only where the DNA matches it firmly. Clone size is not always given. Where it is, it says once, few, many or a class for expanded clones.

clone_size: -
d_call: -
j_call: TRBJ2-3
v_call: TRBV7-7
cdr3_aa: CASGESSSGTDTQYF
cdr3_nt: TGTGCCAGCGGCGAGTCGAGTAGTGGCACAGATACGCAGTATTTT

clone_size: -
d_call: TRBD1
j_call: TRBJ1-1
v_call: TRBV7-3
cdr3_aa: CASSPDRAYEAFF
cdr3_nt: TGTGCCAGCAGTCCCGACAGGGCCTATGAAGCTTTCTTT

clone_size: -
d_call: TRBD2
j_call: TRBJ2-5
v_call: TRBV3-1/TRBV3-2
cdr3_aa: CASSQASGGARETQYF
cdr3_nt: TGTGCCAGCAGCCAAGCTAGCGGGGGGGCCCGAGAGACCCAGTACTTC

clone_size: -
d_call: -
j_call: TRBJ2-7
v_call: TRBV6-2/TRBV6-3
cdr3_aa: CASSHGLLEQYF
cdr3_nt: TGTGCCAGCAGTCACGGACTGCTAGAGCAGTACTTC

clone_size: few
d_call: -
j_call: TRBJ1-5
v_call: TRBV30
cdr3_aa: CAGRLYSNQPQHF
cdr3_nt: TGTGCCGGACGTCTTTATAGCAATCAGCCCCAGCATTTT

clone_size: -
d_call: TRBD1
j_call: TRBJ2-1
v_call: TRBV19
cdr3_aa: CASSKQGVGSYNEQFF
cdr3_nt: TGTGCCAGTAGTAAACAGGGGGTTGGCTCCTACAATGAGCAGTTCTTC

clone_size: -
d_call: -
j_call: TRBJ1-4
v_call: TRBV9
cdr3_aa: CASSSRGRDEKLFF
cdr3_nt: TGTGCCAGCAGCTCCAGGGGAAGGGATGAAAAACTGTTTTTT

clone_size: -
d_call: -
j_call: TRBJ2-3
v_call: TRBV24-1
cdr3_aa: CATSESPGDTQYF
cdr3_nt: TGTGCCACCAGTGAGTCGCCTGGAGATACGCAGTATTTT

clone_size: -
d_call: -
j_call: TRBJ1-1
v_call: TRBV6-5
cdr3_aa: CASSYSAGTGEAFF
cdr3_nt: TGTGCCAGCAGTTACTCCGCGGGGACGGGTGAAGCTTTCTTT

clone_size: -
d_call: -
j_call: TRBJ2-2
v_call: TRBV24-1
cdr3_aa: CATSDPGVGELFF
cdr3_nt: TGTGCCACCAGTGATCCGGGGGTCGGGGAGCTGTTTTTT

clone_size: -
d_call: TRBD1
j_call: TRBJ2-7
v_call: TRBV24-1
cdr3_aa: CATSDPGQGEQYF
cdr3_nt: TGTGCCACCAGTGATCCGGGACAGGGGGAGCAGTACTTC

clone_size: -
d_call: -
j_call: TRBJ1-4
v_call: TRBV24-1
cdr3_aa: CATPGGTNEKLFF
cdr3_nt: TGTGCCACCCCCGGAGGAACTAATGAAAAACTGTTTTTT

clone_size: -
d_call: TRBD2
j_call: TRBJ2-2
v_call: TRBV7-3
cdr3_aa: CASSLSAGGGPGELFF
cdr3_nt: TGTGCCAGCAGCTTATCGGCGGGGGGAGGGCCCGGGGAGCTGTTTTTT

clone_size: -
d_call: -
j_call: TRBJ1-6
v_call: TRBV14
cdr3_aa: CASSQGDYNSPLHF
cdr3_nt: TGTGCCAGCAGCCAAGGGGACTATAATTCACCCCTCCACTTT

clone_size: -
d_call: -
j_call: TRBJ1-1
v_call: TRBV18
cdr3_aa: CASSPQGTNTEAFF
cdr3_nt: TGTGCCAGCTCACCGCAGGGTACGAACACTGAAGCTTTCTTT

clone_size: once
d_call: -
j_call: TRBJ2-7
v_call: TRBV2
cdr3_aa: CASRLPRGRTYEQYF
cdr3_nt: TGTGCCAGCAGATTACCCCGGGGGCGAACCTACGAGCAGTACTTC

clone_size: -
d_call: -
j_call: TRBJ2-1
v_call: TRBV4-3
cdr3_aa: CASSEDGNRLNEQFF
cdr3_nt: TGCGCCAGCAGCGAAGACGGTAACAGGCTCAATGAGCAGTTCTTC

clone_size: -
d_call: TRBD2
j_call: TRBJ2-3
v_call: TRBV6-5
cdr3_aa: CASSYSLAGRLREANF
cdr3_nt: TGTGCCAGCAGTTACTCTCTAGCGGGACGTCTTCGTGAAGCTAATTTT

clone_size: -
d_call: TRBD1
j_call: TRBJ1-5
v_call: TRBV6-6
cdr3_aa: CASSQNRGYQPQHF
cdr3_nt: TGTGCCAGCAGCCAAAACAGGGGTTACCAGCCCCAGCATTTT

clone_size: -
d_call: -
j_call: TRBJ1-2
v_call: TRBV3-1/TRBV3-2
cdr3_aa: CASSQVPGAYGYTF
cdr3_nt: TGTGCCAGCAGCCAAGTTCCAGGGGCATATGGCTACACCTTC

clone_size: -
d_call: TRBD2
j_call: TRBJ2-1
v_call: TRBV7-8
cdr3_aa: CASSLGASGGAYNEQFF
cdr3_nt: TGTGCCAGCAGCTTAGGGGCTAGCGGGGGGGCCTACAATGAGCAGTTCTTC

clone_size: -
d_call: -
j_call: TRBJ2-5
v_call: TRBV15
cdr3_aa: CATSRDRGRAETQYF
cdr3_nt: TGTGCCACCAGCAGAGATAGGGGCAGGGCCGAGACCCAGTACTTC

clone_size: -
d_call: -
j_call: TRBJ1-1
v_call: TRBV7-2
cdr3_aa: CASSSQPAGLSTEAFF
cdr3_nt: TGTGCCAGCAGCTCCCAACCAGCGGGATTAAGCACTGAAGCTTTCTTT